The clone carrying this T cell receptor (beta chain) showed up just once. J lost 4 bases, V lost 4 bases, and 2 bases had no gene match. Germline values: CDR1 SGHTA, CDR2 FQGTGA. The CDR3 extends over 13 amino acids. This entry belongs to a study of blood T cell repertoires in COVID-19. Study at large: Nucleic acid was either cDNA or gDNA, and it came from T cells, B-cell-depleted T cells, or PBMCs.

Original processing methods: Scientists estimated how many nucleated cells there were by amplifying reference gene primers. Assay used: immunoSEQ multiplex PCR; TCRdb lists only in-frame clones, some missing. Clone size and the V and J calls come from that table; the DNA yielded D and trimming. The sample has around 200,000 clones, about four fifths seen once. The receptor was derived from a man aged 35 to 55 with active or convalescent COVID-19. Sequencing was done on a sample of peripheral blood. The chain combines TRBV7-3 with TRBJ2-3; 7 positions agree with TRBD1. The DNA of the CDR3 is TGTGCCAGCAGCTCTCAGGGGGCAGATACGCAGTATTTT. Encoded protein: CASSSQGADTQYF.